This is a list of T cell receptor beta chains from one sample in a study of shared clonotypes between healthy human individuals. The repertoire was sequenced with immunoSEQ multiplex PCR; TCRdb's copy has only in-frame clones and lacks some. This sample has over 700,000 clones; 55% to 80% occur once, and the top ten carry under 2%. The sequencing input was memory CD4+ T cells sorted from blood. The receptors originated from a young woman in good health. The CDR3 runs from the conserved cysteine through the conserved F or W.

v_call	j_call	cdr3_aa
TRBV11-2	TRBJ2-5	CASSLDPKGAGETQYF
TRBV7-2	TRBJ2-7	CASSLNSRQYF
TRBV5-8	TRBJ2-7	CASSLDPGRSYEQYF
TRBV5-1	TRBJ2-1	CASSLAVSPGNEQFF
TRBV9	TRBJ2-1	CASSVSVVSYNEQFF
TRBV4-1	TRBJ2-7	CASSPGTGRDSYEQYF
TRBV18	TRBJ2-6	CASSFSGANVLTF
TRBV19	TRBJ2-1	CASSIRQLRRNEQFF
TRBV19	TRBJ2-4	CASSTGTGRVHLQAKNIQYF
TRBV19	TRBJ2-5	CASRRGQNQETQYF
TRBV5-8	TRBJ1-2	CASSLGSENYGYTF
TRBV5-1	TRBJ1-4	CASSSGLGGKLFF
TRBV11-1	TRBJ1-2	CASSTQYNYGYTF
TRBV5-1	TRBJ1-3	CASSFTGTGNTIYF
TRBV14	TRBJ2-1	CASSQGGTGPGAHEQFF
TRBV18	TRBJ1-1	CASRQGMNTEAFF
TRBV7-6	TRBJ1-4	CASSLQLSPEKLFF